What follows are 18 T cell receptor beta chains derived from one specimen sequenced in a study of shared clonotypes between healthy human individuals. Data came from immunoSEQ multiplex PCR; TCRdb stores just in-frame clones and leaves some out. The sample yields more than 2,000,000 clones, 90% to 95% seen once. The specimen was naive CD4+ T cells from PBMCs. The sample's subset: CD45RA+ positively selected. These receptors all come from a man between 18 and 35 years old in good health. Some clones in this sample may be carry-over from other donors' samples.

The rearrangement links TRBV10-3 to TRBJ2-7; 7 positions agree with TRBD2. There are 14 residues in the CDR3. CDR1 and CDR2 from the germline V gene are ENHRY and SYGVKD. V lost 6 bases to trimming and J lost 0 bases; unmatched junction nucleotides: 5. The CDR3 sequence is CAISPGGVSYEQYF. Here the CDR3 DNA reads TGTGCCATCAGCCCTGGGGGGGTCTCCTACGAGCAGTACTTC.

The gene calls are TRBV10-3 and TRBJ1-2; D possibly corresponds to TRBD1 (6 bases). Trimming shortened V by 1 base and J by 6 bases, and 12 bases separated the two germline ends. CDR1 and CDR2 from the germline V gene are ENHRY and SYGVKD. There are 14 residues in the CDR3. The CDR3 loop is CAISEFGGADGYTF. In nucleotides, the CDR3 is TGTGCCATCAGTGAGTTCGGGGGGGCAGATGGCTACACCTTC.

Remarks on this clone: This sample includes further DNA sequences coding for the same CDR3. The chain joins TRBV7-2 to TRBJ2-1; 9 nucleotides line up with TRBD1. Germline values: CDR1 SGHTA, CDR2 FQGNSA. V lost 6 bases, J lost 2 bases, and 5 bases stayed unmatched. The CDR3 is made up of 15 amino acids. This chain's CDR3 is CASSSDRGPYNEQFF. CDR3 nucleotide sequence: TGTGCCAGCAGTTCGGACAGGGGACCCTACAATGAGCAGTTCTTC.

This clone is a singleton in its sample. The V gene is TRBV7-3, the J gene TRBJ2-1; the D gene is possibly TRBD2 (6 bases). The CDR3 runs 15 residues. Deletions cut 5 bases from V and 9 bases from J, with 20 bases between. CDR1 is SGHTA, CDR2 FQGTGA, per germline. The CDR3 DNA follows: TGTGCCAGCAGCCAAAGATCTAGCGCGGTGAGTGAGCAGTTCTTC. Translated, it gives CASSQRSSAVSEQFF.

This sequence joins TRBV28 and TRBJ2-3; 10 bases are a match to TRBD2. There are 15 residues in the CDR3. Germline V lookup: CDR1 MDHEN, CDR2 SYDVKM. Trimming at V came to 5 bases and at J to 3 bases, leaving 5 bases not matched to a gene. The CDR3 sequence is CASSGSGRGTDTQYF. The CDR3 DNA reads as TGTGCCAGCAGTGGAAGCGGGAGGGGGACAGATACGCAGTATTTT.

CDR3 bases: TGTGCCAGCAGCGTAGAGGCAGGGGGCGTCATCGGGGAGCTGTTTTTT. Its translation is CASSVEAGGVIGELFF. The chain joins TRBV9 to TRBJ2-2, with 8 bases aligning to TRBD1. With V trimmed by 0 bases and J by 7 bases, 8 bases remained unmatched. The CDR3 length is 16 residues. Germline V CDR1 and CDR2: SGDLS, YYNGEE.

The chain combines TRBV7-2 with TRBJ2-3, with TRBD1 identical over 11 bases. The CDR3 runs 14 residues. CDR1 and CDR2 from the germline V gene are SGHTA and FQGNSA. V lost 5 bases, J lost 4 bases, and 2 bases stayed unmatched. The CDR3 sequence: CASSAGQGADTQYF. As DNA, the CDR3 is TGTGCCAGCAGCGCGGGACAGGGGGCAGATACGCAGTATTTT. Full variable domain (missing parts from reference TRBV7-2 and TRBJ2-3): GAGVSQSPSNKVTEKGKDVELRCDPISGHTALYWYRQSLGQGLEFLIYFQGNSAPDKSGLPSDRFSAERTGGSVSTLTIQRTQQEDSAVYLCASSAGQGADTQYFGPGTRLTVL.

The V and J genes are TRBV7-3 and TRBJ2-1, with TRBD1 identical over 8 bases. V dropped 3 bases and J dropped 6; count of bases not matched to a gene: 13. Germline V CDR1 and CDR2: SGHTA, FQGTGA. The CDR3 runs to 17 residues. The CDR3 spells CASSFQVGRQGFNEQFF. CDR3 bases: TGTGCCAGCAGCTTCCAAGTAGGACGACAGGGGTTCAATGAGCAGTTCTTC.

The V gene is TRBV6-6, the J gene TRBJ2-5, with D possibly TRBD2 on 6 matching bases. The ends were cut back, 4 bases at V and 3 bases at J, with 12 bases in the middle. CDR1 is MNHNY, CDR2 SVGAGI, per germline (reference sequence). The CDR3 extends over 14 amino acids. CDR3: CASSSTSREETQYF. For the CDR3, the DNA is TGTGCCAGCAGTTCGACTAGTAGGGAAGAGACCCAGTACTTC.

This clone was seen only once. The J gene is TRBJ2-7, the V gene TRBV6-1; 7 nucleotides align to TRBD2. The trim removed 1 base at V and 2 bases at J, leaving 5 bases unmatched. Germline CDR1 reads MNHNS; CDR2 reads SASEGT. This CDR3 contains 15 residues. The CDR3 spells CASSEVPGGTYEQYF. The CDR3 coding sequence is TGTGCCAGCAGTGAAGTGCCGGGAGGCACCTACGAGCAGTACTTC.

This chain joins TRBV6-5 and TRBJ1-2; 10 bases match TRBD1. The junction had 6 bases not matched to a gene; V was cut back by 4 bases and J by 7 bases. This CDR3 is built from 14 residues. The V gene's germline CDR1 is MNHEY and CDR2 SVGAGI. The CDR3 DNA is TGTGCCAGCAGTTTCGACAGGGGGCTTCGTGGCTACACCTTC. Translation gives CASSFDRGLRGYTF.

A note on this clone: Distinct nucleotide sequences in the sample also encode this CDR3. The chain couples TRBV29-1 to TRBJ2-3, with 8 positions matching TRBD2. The V segment lost 6 bases and the J segment 3 bases; nucleotides outside the gene matches: 5. CDR1 SQVTM and CDR2 ANQGSEA come from the germline V gene. There are 13 residues in the CDR3. The CDR3 DNA sequence: TGCAGCGTACGAGGACTAGCAACAGATACGCAGTATTTT. Protein: CSVRGLATDTQYF.

The chain is built from TRBV28 and TRBJ2-5; D is uncertain. The DNA end favors TRBJ2-7, so the J call may be wrong. In germline, CDR1 is MDHEN, CDR2 SYDVKM. This CDR3 has 15 residues. The CDR3: CASSPLDASSYEQYF. In nucleotides, the CDR3 is TGTGCCAGCAGTCCTCTGGACGCGAGCTCCTACGAGCAGTACTTC.

V and J are TRBV11-2 and TRBJ2-5; unclear D gene. Germline CDR1 is SGHAT and CDR2 is FQNNGV. There are 13 residues in the CDR3. Trimming left V 5 bases short and J 5 bases short, with 12 bases between. The CDR3 protein is CASSLSYLETQYF. The CDR3 DNA is TGTGCCAGCAGCCTCAGCTATTTGGAGACCCAGTACTTC.

This sequence joins TRBV4-3 and TRBJ2-5, with 14 bases identical to TRBD2. Trimming at V came to 0 bases and at J to 3 bases, leaving 9 bases not matched to a gene. This CDR3 has 19 amino acids. CDR1 LGHNA and CDR2 YSLEER come from the germline V gene. The chain's CDR3 is CASSQDRAATSGREETQYF. CDR3 coding DNA: TGCGCCAGCAGCCAAGATCGGGCGGCGACTAGCGGGAGGGAAGAGACCCAGTACTTC.

The genes are TRBV27 and TRBJ1-6; maybe TRBD1 (5 bases). From germline, CDR1 is MNHEY and CDR2 SMNVEV (reference sequence). The ends were cut back, 0 bases at V and 9 bases at J, with 12 bases in the middle. This CDR3 contains 15 residues. The CDR3 nucleotides are TGTGCCAGCAGTTTATCGTGGGGCAGGGTTTCACCCCTCCACTTT. It is translated as CASSLSWGRVSPLHF.

The chain carries TRBV5-1 and TRBJ1-1; D may be TRBD1 (5 bases). This CDR3 is 15 amino acids long. Germline V lookup: CDR1 SGHRS, CDR2 YFSETQ. With 1 base removed from V and 2 bases from J, the gap between germline ends came to 12 bases. In DNA, the CDR3 is TGCGCCAGCAGCTTGTTTGGGGGGGTAAACACTGAAGCTTTCTTT. It specifies CASSLFGGVNTEAFF.

This chain joins TRBV10-1 and TRBJ2-1, with D unclear. The CDR3 has 16 amino acids. Germline lookup yields CDR1 WNHNN and CDR2 SYGVQD (reference sequence). V was pared by 0 bases and J by 8 bases, with 17 bases between. CDR3 DNA sequence: TGCGCCAGCAGTGAGTCGATGGTCCCCCGATTCCATGAGCAGTTCTTC. Translating gives CASSESMVPRFHEQFF.